This T cell receptor beta chain emerged from a study of T cell responses to AZD1222 COVID-19 vaccine. Sequenced by immunoSEQ multiplex PCR; TCRdb stores in-frame clones only, minus some. The table has some 70,000 clones, roughly 80% seen once. Researchers grouped second doses given at about 4 or about 12 weeks into one pool. The CDR3 loop spans 13 amino acids. The V gene's germline CDR1 is MGHRA and CDR2 YSYEKL. V lost 2 bases and J 4 bases, leaving 8 bases between the germline ends. Sequences were derived from peripheral blood, sampled 28 days after the second AZD1222 dose. The sequence was obtained from an adult who received the AZD1222 COVID-19 vaccine. The V gene is TRBV4-1, the J gene TRBJ1-2, with D perhaps matching TRBD1 (5 bases). CDR3 nucleotide sequence: TGCGCCAGCAGCCAACAGGGAGGCTATGGCTACACCTTC. The encoded protein is CASSQQGGYGYTF.